This T cell receptor beta chain was sequenced in a study of beta chain features in type 1 diabetes. TCRB transcripts that were expressed got sequenced, as all of the isolated RNA had been reverse transcribed. Using immunoSEQ multiplex PCR, the repertoire was profiled, and TCRdb retains in-frame clones only, with some absent. The sample yields under 400,000 clones, around 12% seen once. Germline CDR1 and CDR2: SNHLY and FYNNEI. The trim removed 8 bases at V and 5 bases at J, leaving 4 bases unmatched. This CDR3 spans 14 amino acids. This clone was detected only a few times. Its antigen is currently unknown. Study outcomes and limitations: Moderate but significant shortening of TCRB CDR3s was recorded in all four CD4+ subsets from Type 1 diabetes patients.

What was sequenced was naive CD4+ T cells from blood. The receptor was derived from a woman under 30 with type 1 diabetes. The J gene is TRBJ2-1, the V gene TRBV2; 12 bases are a match to TRBD2. This CDR3 is CASGRLAGDNEQFF. CDR3 bases: TGTGCCAGCGGGAGACTAGCGGGGGACAATGAGCAGTTCTTC.